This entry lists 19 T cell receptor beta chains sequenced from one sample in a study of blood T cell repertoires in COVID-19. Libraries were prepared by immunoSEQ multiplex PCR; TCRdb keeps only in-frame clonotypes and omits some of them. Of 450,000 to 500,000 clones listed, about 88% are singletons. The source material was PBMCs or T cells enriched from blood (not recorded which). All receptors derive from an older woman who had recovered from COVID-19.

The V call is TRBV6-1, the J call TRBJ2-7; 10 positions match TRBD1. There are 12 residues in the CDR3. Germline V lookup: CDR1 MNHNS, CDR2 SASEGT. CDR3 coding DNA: TGTGCCAGCAGTGAATTCGGGACAGGGGTGGGTGTC. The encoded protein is CASSEFGTGVGV.

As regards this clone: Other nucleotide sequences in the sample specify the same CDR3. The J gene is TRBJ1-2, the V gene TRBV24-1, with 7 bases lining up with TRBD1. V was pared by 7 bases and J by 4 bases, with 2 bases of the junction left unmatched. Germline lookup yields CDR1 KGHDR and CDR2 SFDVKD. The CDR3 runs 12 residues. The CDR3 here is CATSSGGYGYTF. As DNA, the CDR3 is TGTGCCACCAGCTCAGGGGGCTATGGCTACACCTTC.

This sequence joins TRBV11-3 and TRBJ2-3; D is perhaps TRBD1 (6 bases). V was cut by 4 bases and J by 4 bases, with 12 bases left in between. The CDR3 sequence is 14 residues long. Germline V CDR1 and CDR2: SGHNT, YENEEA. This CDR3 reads CASSSRQDADTQYF. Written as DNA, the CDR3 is TGTGCCAGCAGCTCGCGACAGGACGCAGATACGCAGTATTTT.

The CDR3 is CASRPGTYEQYV. The CDR3 DNA reads TGTGCCAGCCGCCCCGGGACCTACGAGCAGTACGTC. The chain employs TRBV12-3 or TRBV12-4 and TRBJ2-7, with D possibly TRBD2 on 5 matching bases. This CDR3 has 12 amino acids. V was trimmed by 8 bases and J by 2 bases, leaving 10 bases between them.

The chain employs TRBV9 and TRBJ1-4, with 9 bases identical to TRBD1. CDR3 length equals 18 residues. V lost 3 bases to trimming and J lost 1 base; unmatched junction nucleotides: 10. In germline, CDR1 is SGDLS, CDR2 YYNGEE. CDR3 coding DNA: TGTGCCAGCAGCGCACCGGGACAGGGTACGGAAACTAATGAAAAACTGTTTTTT. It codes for CASSAPGQGTETNEKLFF.

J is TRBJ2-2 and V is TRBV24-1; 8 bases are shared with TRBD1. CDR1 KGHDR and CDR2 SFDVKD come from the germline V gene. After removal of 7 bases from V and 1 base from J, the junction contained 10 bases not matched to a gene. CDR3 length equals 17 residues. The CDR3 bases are TGTGCCACCAGCCCACGCCCCGGGACAGGGAACACCGGGGAGCTGTTTTTT. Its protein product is CATSPRPGTGNTGELFF.

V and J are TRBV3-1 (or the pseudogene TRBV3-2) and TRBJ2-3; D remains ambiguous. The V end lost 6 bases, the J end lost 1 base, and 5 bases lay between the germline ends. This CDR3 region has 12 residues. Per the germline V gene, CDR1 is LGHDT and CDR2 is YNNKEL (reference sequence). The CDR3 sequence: CASRRGTDTQYF. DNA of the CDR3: TGTGCCAGCAGGCGTGGCACAGATACGCAGTATTTT.

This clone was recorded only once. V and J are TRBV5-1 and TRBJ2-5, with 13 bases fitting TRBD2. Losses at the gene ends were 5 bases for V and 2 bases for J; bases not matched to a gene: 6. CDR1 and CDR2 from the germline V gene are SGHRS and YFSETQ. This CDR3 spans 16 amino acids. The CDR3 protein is CASRWTSGGAQETQYF. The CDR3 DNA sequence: TGCGCCAGCAGATGGACTAGCGGGGGAGCACAAGAGACCCAGTACTTC.

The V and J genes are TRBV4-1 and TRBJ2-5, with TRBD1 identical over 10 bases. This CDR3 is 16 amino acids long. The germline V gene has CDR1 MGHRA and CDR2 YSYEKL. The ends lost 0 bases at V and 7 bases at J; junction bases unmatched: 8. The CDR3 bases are TGCGCCAGCAGCCAAGAAGGGCTGGGACAGGGGTTGACCCAGTACTTC. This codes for CASSQEGLGQGLTQYF.

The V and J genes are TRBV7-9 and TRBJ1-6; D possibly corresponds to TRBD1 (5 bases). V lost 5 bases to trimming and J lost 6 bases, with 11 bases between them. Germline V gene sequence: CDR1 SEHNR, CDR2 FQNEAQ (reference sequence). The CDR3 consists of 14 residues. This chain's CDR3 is CASSVREGNSPLHF. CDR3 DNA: TGTGCCAGCAGCGTCAGGGAAGGTAATTCACCCCTCCACTTT.

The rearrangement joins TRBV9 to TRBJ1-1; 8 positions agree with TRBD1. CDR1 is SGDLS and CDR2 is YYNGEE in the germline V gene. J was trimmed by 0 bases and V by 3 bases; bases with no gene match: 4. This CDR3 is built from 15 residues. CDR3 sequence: CASSAPTGVNTEAFF. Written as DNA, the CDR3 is TGTGCCAGCAGCGCGCCGACAGGGGTGAACACTGAAGCTTTCTTT.

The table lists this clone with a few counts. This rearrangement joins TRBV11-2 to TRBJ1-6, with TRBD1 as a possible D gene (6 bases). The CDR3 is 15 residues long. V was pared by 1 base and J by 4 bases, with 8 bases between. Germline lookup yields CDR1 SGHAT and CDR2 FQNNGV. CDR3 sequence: CASSLGTVYNSPLHF. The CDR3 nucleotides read TGTGCCAGCAGCTTAGGGACAGTTTATAATTCACCCCTCCACTTT. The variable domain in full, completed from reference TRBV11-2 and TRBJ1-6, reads EAGVAQSPRYKIIEKRQSVAFWCNPISGHATLYWYQQILGQGPKLLIQFQNNGVVDDSQLPKDRFSAERLKGVDSTLKIQPAKLEDSAVYLCASSLGTVYNSPLHFGNGTRLTVT.

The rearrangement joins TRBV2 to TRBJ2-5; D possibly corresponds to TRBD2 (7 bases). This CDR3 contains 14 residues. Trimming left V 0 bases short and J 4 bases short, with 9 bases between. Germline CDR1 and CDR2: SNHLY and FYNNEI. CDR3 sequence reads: CASSEARGGETQYF. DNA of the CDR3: TGTGCCAGCAGTGAAGCAAGGGGGGGAGAGACCCAGTACTTC.

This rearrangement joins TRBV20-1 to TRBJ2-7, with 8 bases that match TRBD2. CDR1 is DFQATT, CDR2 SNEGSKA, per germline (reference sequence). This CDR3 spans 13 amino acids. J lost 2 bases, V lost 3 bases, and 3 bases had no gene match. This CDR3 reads CSASEAGAYEQYF. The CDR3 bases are TGCAGTGCTAGTGAAGCGGGGGCCTACGAGCAGTACTTC.

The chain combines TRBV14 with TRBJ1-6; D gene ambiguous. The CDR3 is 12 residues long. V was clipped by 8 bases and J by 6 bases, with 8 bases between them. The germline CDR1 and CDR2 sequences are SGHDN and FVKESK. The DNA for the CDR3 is TGTGCCAGCGGGCGGGGTAATTCACCCCTCCACTTT. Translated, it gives CASGRGNSPLHF.

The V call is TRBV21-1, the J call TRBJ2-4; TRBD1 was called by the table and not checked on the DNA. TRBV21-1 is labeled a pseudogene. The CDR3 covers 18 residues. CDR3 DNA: TGTGCCAGCACCCCAGGCCCCAGGGCCCTACTAGCCAAAAACATTCAGTACTTC. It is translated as CASTPGPRALLAKNIQYF.

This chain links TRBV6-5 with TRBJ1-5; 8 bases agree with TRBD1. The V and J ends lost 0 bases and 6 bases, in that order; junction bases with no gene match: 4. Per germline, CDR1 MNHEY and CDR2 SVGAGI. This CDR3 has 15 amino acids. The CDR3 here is CASSYSRGLGQPQHF. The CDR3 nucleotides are TGTGCCAGCAGTTACTCCAGGGGGCTGGGTCAGCCCCAGCATTTT.

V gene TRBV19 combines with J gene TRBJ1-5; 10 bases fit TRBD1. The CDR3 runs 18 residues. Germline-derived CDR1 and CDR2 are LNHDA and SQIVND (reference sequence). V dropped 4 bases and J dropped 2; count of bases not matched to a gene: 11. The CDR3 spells CASSTSGTGVFGNQPQHF. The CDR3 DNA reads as TGTGCCAGTAGTACCTCCGGGACAGGGGTATTCGGCAATCAGCCCCAGCATTTT. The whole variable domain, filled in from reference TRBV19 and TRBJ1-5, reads DGGITQSPKYLFRKEGQNVTLSCEQNLNHDAMYWYRQDPGQGLRLIYYSQIVNDFQKGDIAEGYSVSREKKESFPLTVTSAQKNPTAFYLCASSTSGTGVFGNQPQHFGDGTRLSIL.

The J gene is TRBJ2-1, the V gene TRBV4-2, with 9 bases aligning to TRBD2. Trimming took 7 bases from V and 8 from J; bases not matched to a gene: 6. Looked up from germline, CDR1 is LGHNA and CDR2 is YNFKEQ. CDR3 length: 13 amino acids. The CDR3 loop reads CASNAGGRHEQFF. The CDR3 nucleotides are TGTGCCAGCAACGCGGGGGGGCGGCATGAGCAGTTCTTC.